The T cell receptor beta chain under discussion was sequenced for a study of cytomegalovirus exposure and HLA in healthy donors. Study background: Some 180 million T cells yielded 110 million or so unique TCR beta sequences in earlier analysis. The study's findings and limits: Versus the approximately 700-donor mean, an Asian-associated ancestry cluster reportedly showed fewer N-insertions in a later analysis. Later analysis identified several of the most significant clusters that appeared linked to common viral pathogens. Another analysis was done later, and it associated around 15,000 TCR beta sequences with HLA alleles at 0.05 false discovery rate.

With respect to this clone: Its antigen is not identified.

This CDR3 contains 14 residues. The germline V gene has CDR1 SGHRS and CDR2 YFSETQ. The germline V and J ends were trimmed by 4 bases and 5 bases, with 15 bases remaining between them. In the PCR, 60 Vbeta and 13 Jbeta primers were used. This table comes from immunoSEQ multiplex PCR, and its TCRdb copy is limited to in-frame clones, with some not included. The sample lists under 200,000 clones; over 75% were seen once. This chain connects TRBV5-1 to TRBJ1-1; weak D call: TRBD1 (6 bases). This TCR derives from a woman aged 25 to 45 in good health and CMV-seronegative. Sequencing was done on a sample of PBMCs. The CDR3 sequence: CASSEGQSWTEAFF. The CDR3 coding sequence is TGCGCCAGCAGCGAAGGACAGTCGTGGACTGAAGCTTTCTTT.